Listed here are 15 T cell receptor beta chains from one sample, sequenced in a study of CD8 T cells in ankylosing spondylitis. TCRdb redid the calling of the 5' RACE reads with MiXCR, one entry per CDR3 protein. The sample lists about 390,000 distinct CDR3 sequences; approximately 20% were seen once. Study-level findings and limits: Among TCR beta sequences, a motif of 7 to 9 highly homologous variants appeared characteristic of ankylosing spondylitis blood.

Their cognate antigens are unknown. The sample consisted of blood, either unsorted or a sorted T cell fraction (not recorded which). These receptors came from a male donor with ankylosing spondylitis.

The genes are TRBV9 and TRBJ2-1, with D perhaps assigned TRBD1 or TRBD2 (5 bases each). The CDR3 is 15 residues long. Per germline, CDR1 SGDLS and CDR2 YYNGEE. The V end was cut by 0 bases, the J end by 1 base, with 8 bases between. CDR3 bases: TGTGCCAGCAGCGTAGTTGGGGGTTCCTACAATGAGCAGTTCTTC. This sequence encodes CASSVVGGSYNEQFF. The complete variable domain, with remaining parts taken from reference TRBV9 and TRBJ2-1, reads DSGVTQTPKHLITATGQRVTLRCSPRSGDLSVYWYQQSLDQGLQFLIQYYNGEERAKGNILERFSAQQFPDLHSELNLSSLELGDSALYFCASSVVGGSYNEQFFGPGTRLTVL.

This chain joins TRBV5-1 and TRBJ1-3, with D unresolved. This CDR3 contains 14 residues. From germline, CDR1 is SGHRS and CDR2 YFSETQ. With 4 bases removed from V and 0 bases from J, the gap between germline ends came to 8 bases. The chain's CDR3 is CASSREVSGNTIYF. The DNA for the CDR3 is TGCGCCAGCAGCCGCGAGGTCTCTGGAAACACCATATATTTT.

This clonotype has a handful of counts. The chain has TRBV10-3 and TRBJ2-7; D may be TRBD2 (6 bases). Germline CDR1 reads ENHRY; CDR2 reads SYGVKD. The germline V and J ends were trimmed by 6 bases and 0 bases, with 12 bases remaining between them. The CDR3 is 14 amino acids. The CDR3 loop is CAISPGTGSYEQYF. CDR3 bases: TGTGCCATCAGCCCCGGGACTGGCTCCTACGAGCAGTACTTC.

This clonotype has at least ten counts. The rearrangement links TRBV5-1 to TRBJ2-7; 8 bases are shared with TRBD1. The CDR3 has 14 amino acids. V lost 4 bases, J lost 2 bases, and 5 bases stayed unmatched. Germline V gene data show CDR1 as SGHRS and CDR2 as YFSETQ. CDR3 in amino acids: CASSEGQGPYEQYF. In DNA form, the CDR3 reads TGCGCCAGCAGCGAAGGACAGGGTCCCTACGAGCAGTACTTC.

This clonotype was recorded a few times. The genes are TRBV29-1 and TRBJ2-3; 8 bases are a match to TRBD2. This CDR3 contains 15 residues. Germline lookup yields CDR1 SQVTM and CDR2 ANQGSEA. Trimming removed 0 bases from V and 3 bases from J; junction bases left unmatched: 5. The CDR3: CSVEDRLAGTDTQYF. CDR3 sequence (DNA): TGCAGCGTTGAAGATCGTTTAGCGGGAACAGATACGCAGTATTTT.

The chain links TRBV12-3 or TRBV12-4 to TRBJ2-7; 11 bases line up with TRBD2. The CDR3 runs to 14 residues. The DNA of the CDR3 is TGTCCGTCCCCCCCTAGCGGGAGGTCACACGAGCAGTACTTC. It yields the protein CPSPPSGRSHEQYF.

This clonotype was seen only a few times. The CDR3 nucleotides are TGTGCCAGCAGCAAAGGGACTAGCGATTGGGATACGCAGTATTTT. Translated: CASSKGTSDWDTQYF. This sequence joins TRBV11-3 and TRBJ2-3; 10 bases line up with TRBD2. The CDR3 is made up of 15 amino acids. V was clipped by 5 bases and J by 6 bases; unmatched bases: 8. The germline V gene encodes CDR1 SGHNT and CDR2 YENEEA.

V usage is TRBV5-1 and J usage is TRBJ2-1; D may match TRBD1 or TRBD2 (5 bases each). This CDR3 is 15 amino acids long. The V gene's germline CDR1 is SGHRS and CDR2 YFSETQ. The germline V and J ends were trimmed by 3 bases and 5 bases, with 15 bases remaining between them. CDR3 DNA sequence: TGCGCCAGCAGCTCCCTAATGGGGGTTGACAATGAGCAGTTCTTC. Translated, it gives CASSSLMGVDNEQFF.

This clonotype was counted a few times. The rearrangement joins TRBV6-1 to TRBJ1-5; D unclear. The length of the CDR3 is 14 residues. Germline CDR1 reads MNHNS; CDR2 reads SASEGT. The V end was cut by 5 bases, the J end by 0 bases, with 8 bases between. CDR3: CASSQALSNQPQHF. CDR3 sequence (DNA): TGTGCCAGCAGTCAGGCACTTAGCAATCAGCCCCAGCATTTT.

This clonotype was counted ten times or more. The V gene is TRBV2, the J gene TRBJ1-4; no clear D. Germline assignment: CDR1 SNHLY and CDR2 FYNNEI. This CDR3 spans 11 amino acids. V shed 7 bases and J shed 8 bases, with 8 bases lying between them. The CDR3 DNA sequence: TGTGCCAGCAAACAGAGAGAAAAACTGTTTTTT. Its protein product is CASKQREKLFF.

This clonotype was picked up many times. J is TRBJ1-5 and V is TRBV20-1; D call uncertain. Germline V gives CDR1 DFQATT, CDR2 SNEGSKA (reference sequence). Between the trimmed V and J ends, which lost 3 bases and 5 bases, there was a span of 8 bases. There are 12 residues in the CDR3. This CDR3 is CSASQADQPQHF. The DNA for the CDR3 is TGCAGTGCTAGCCAGGCGGATCAGCCCCAGCATTTT.

V is TRBV29-1 and J is TRBJ2-3; no definite D call. CDR3 length equals 16 residues. Trimming shortened V by 4 bases and J by 1 base, and 18 bases separated the two germline ends. The germline gives CDR1 SQVTM, CDR2 ANQGSEA. The CDR3 protein is CSVAYPSFSGTDTQYF. For the CDR3, the DNA is TGCAGCGTTGCTTACCCCTCGTTTTCGGGCACAGATACGCAGTATTTT.

The table lists this clonotype with a few counts. V is TRBV20-1 and J is TRBJ1-5; D not certain. Trimming took off 6 bases at V and 7 bases at J, with 16 bases between the two ends. This CDR3 region has 13 residues. From germline, CDR1 is DFQATT and CDR2 SNEGSKA (reference sequence). The CDR3 region has the DNA TGCAGTGCCGGGATCACGGGCACCCAGCCCCAGCATTTT. Translating it yields CSAGITGTQPQHF.

The CDR3 DNA reads TGTGCCACCAGTGACACAGGGGGCATCAATCAGCCCCAGCATTTT. Protein product: CATSDTGGINQPQHF. The chain is built from TRBV24-1 and TRBJ1-5, with 9 bases aligning to TRBD1. The CDR3 has 15 amino acids. Germline V CDR1 and CDR2: KGHDR, SFDVKD. The J segment lost 3 bases and the V segment lost 4 bases, leaving 3 bases of the junction unmatched.

This clonotype was found a few times. The genes are TRBV18 and TRBJ2-1; 9 nucleotides line up with TRBD1. This CDR3 spans 15 amino acids. CDR1 KGHSH and CDR2 LQKENI come from the germline V gene. The junction had 7 bases not matched to a gene; V was cut back by 2 bases and J by 8 bases. The CDR3 sequence: CASSPEGQGLDEQFF. The CDR3 coding sequence is TGTGCCAGCTCACCAGAGGGACAGGGTCTGGATGAGCAGTTCTTC. Together with reference TRBV18 and TRBJ2-1, the CDR3 gives the full variable domain: NAGVMQNPRHLVRRRGQEARLRCSPMKGHSHVYWYRQLPEEGLKFMVYLQKENIIDESGMPKERFSAEFPKEGPSILRIQQVVRGDSAAYFCASSPEGQGLDEQFFGPGTRLTVL.